This is a list of T cell receptor beta chains from one sample in a study of blood T cell repertoires in COVID-19. The assay was immunoSEQ multiplex PCR, and TCRdb's table has in-frame clones only and misses some. The table lists approximately 230,000 clones, approximately 90% of them singletons. The sequencing input was PBMCs or T cells enriched from blood (not recorded which). These receptors came from a man younger than 35 who had recovered from COVID-19. CDR3s include the opening cysteine and the closing phenylalanine or tryptophan. Fields, in order: clone size, J gene, V gene, D gene, CDR3 protein, CDR3 DNA. D genes are given only for firm matches. Only part of the rows carry a size: once, few, many, or a class if the clone is expanded.

few	TRBJ1-1	TRBV15	.	CATSRDRRNTEAFF	TGTGCCACCAGCAGAGATCGGAGGAACACTGAAGCTTTCTTT
once	TRBJ1-1	TRBV7-2	TRBD1	CASSPAGTGGLNTEAFF	TGTGCCAGCAGCCCTGCGGGCACAGGGGGTTTGAACACTGAAGCTTTCTTT
.	TRBJ1-4	TRBV12-5	TRBD1	CASGQTGSNEKLFF	TGTGCTAGTGGTCAGACAGGGAGTAATGAAAAACTGTTTTTT
.	TRBJ2-5	TRBV10-1	TRBD2	CASSDLGTSGQETQYF	TGCGCCAGCAGTGACCTCGGGACTAGCGGGCAAGAGACCCAGTACTTC
once	TRBJ1-2	TRBV12-3/TRBV12-4	.	CASSQNYGYTF	TGTGCCAGCAGCCAAAACTATGGCTACACCTTC
.	TRBJ2-5	TRBV7-9	TRBD2	CASSAGLAGVWETQYF	TGTGCCAGCAGCGCGGGACTAGCGGGAGTCTGGGAGACCCAGTACTTC
once	TRBJ1-4	TRBV7-9	.	CASSLFTGSNEKLFF	TGTGCCAGCAGCTTATTTACAGGGTCTAATGAAAAACTGTTTTTT
.	TRBJ2-1	TRBV4-1	TRBD2	CASSQDRRLAGPYNEQFF	TGCGCCAGCAGCCAAGATAGGAGACTAGCGGGCCCTTACAATGAGCAGTTCTTC
.	TRBJ2-2	TRBV7-9	.	CASSSPSVNTGELFF	TGTGCCAGCAGCTCCCCCAGCGTAAACACCGGGGAGCTGTTTTTT
.	TRBJ1-6	TRBV5-6	TRBD1	CASSLRDSYNSPLHF	TGTGCCAGCAGCTTGCGGGACAGCTATAATTCACCCCTCCACTTT
.	TRBJ1-4	TRBV24-1	TRBD1	CATSDPRQGNEKLFF	TGTGCCACCAGTGATCCTCGACAGGGTAATGAAAAACTGTTTTTT
.	TRBJ2-7	TRBV3-1/TRBV3-2	.	CASSFGGDEQYF	TGTGCCAGCAGCTTCGGAGGGGACGAGCAGTACTTC
.	TRBJ2-1	TRBV27	TRBD2	CASRVSSGSINEQFF	TGTGCCAGCAGAGTGTCTAGCGGGAGTATCAATGAGCAGTTCTTC
.	TRBJ1-1	TRBV19	.	CASSIALSGSTEAFF	TGTGCCAGTAGTATAGCCCTTTCGGGGAGCACTGAAGCTTTCTTT
.	TRBJ1-1	TRBV27	.	CASSLSGGTEAFF	TGTGCCAGCAGTTTGTCGGGGGGCACTGAAGCTTTCTTT
.	TRBJ2-5	TRBV28	.	CASSGQGASEETQYF	TGTGCCAGCAGTGGCCAGGGCGCCTCGGAAGAGACCCAGTACTTC
.	TRBJ2-2	TRBV7-8	TRBD1	CASSRTSLDRETAGELFF	TGTGCCAGCAGCCGAACAAGCCTGGACAGGGAGACGGCCGGGGAGCTGTTTTTT
once	TRBJ2-5	TRBV24-1	TRBD2	CATSDSGMKETQYF	TGTGCCACCAGTGATAGCGGGATGAAAGAGACCCAGTACTTC
once	TRBJ1-3	TRBV4-1	TRBD1	CASSLIGQGISGNTIYF	TGCGCCAGCAGCTTAATTGGACAGGGCATCTCTGGAAACACCATATATTTT
.	TRBJ2-3	TRBV19	TRBD2	CASSIGTSGTDTQYF	TGTGCCAGTAGTATAGGGACTAGCGGCACAGATACGCAGTATTTT
once	TRBJ2-7	TRBV6-5	TRBD1	CASTEPGQLEQYF	TGTGCCAGCACCGAGCCGGGACAGCTCGAGCAGTACTTC
.	TRBJ1-1	TRBV2	.	CARGGIQGSTEAFF	TGTGCCAGGGGGGGGATACAGGGATCCACTGAAGCTTTCTTT
.	TRBJ1-1	TRBV4-2	TRBD1	CASSQVNVPGQGNTEAFF	TGTGCCAGCAGCCAAGTCAATGTCCCGGGACAGGGGAACACTGAAGCTTTCTTT